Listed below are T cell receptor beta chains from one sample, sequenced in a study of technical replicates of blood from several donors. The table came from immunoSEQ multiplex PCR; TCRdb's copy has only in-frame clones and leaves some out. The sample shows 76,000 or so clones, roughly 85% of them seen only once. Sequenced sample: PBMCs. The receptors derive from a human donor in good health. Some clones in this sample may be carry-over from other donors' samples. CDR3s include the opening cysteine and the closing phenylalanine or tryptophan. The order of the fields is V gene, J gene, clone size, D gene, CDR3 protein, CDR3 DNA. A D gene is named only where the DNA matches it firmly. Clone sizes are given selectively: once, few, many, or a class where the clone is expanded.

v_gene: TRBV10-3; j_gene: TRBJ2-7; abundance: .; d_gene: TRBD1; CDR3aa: CAIDDRGYEQYF; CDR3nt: TGTGCCATCGATGACAGGGGCTACGAGCAGTACTTC
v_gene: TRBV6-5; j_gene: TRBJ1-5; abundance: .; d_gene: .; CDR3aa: CASSYSNVGQPQHF; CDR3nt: TGTGCCAGCAGTTACTCGAACGTCGGTCAGCCCCAGCATTTT
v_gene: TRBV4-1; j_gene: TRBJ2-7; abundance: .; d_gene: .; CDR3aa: CASSYGTQSSYEQYF; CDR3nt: TGCGCCAGCAGCTATGGGACTCAAAGCTCCTACGAGCAGTACTTC
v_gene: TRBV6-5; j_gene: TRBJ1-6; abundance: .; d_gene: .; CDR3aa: CASSYGGGNSPLHF; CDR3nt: TGTGCCAGCAGTTACGGCGGGGGTAATTCACCCCTCCACTTT
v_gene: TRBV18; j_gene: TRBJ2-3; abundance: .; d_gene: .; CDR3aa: CASSPPRGTDTQYF; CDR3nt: TGTGCCAGCTCACCACCTCGCGGGACAGATACGCAGTATTTT
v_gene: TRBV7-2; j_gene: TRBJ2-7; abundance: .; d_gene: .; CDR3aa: CASSSGRGITYEQYF; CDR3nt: TGTGCCAGCAGCTCCGGCCGGGGAATCACCTACGAGCAGTACTTC
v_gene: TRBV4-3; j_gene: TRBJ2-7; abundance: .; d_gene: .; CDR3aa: CASSQGWRGHYEQYF; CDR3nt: TGCGCCAGCAGCCAAGGCTGGCGGGGCCACTACGAGCAGTACTTC
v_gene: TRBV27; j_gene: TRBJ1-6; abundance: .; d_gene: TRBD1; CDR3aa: CASSGQGARRSPLHF; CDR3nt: TGTGCCAGCAGCGGACAGGGGGCGAGGCGGTCACCCCTCCACTTT
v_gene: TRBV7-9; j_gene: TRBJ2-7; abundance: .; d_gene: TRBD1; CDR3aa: CASSLGTGGPYEQYF; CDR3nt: TGTGCCAGCAGCTTAGGGACAGGGGGCCCCTACGAGCAGTACTTC
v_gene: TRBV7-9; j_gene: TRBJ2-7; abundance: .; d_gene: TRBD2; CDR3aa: CASSLASGSSYEQYF; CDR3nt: TGTGCCAGCAGCTTAGCTAGCGGGAGCTCCTACGAGCAGTACTTC
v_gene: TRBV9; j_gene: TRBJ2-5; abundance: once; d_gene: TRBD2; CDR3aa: CASSVDAGVGETQYF; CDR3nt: TGTGCCAGCAGCGTAGATGCGGGAGTCGGCGAGACCCAGTACTTC
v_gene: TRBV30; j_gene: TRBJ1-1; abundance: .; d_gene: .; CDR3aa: CAWSPGGAPEAFF; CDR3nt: TGTGCCTGGAGTCCGGGGGGGGCCCCTGAAGCTTTCTTT
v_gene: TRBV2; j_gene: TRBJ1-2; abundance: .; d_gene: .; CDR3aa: CASSEERGWAGYTF; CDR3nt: TGTGCCAGCAGTGAAGAGAGGGGGTGGGCTGGCTACACCTTC
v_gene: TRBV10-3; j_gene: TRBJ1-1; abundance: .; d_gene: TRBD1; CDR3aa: CAISVLQGKNTEAFF; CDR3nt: TGTGCCATCAGTGTTCTACAGGGGAAGAACACTGAAGCTTTCTTT
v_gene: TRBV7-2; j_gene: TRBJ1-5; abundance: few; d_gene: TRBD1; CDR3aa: CASSPVTGVDQPQHF; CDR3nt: TGTGCCAGCAGCCCCGTTACAGGGGTGGATCAGCCCCAGCATTTT
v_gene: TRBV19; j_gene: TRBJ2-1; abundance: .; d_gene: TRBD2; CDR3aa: CASSIVAGEGEQFF; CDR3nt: TGTGCCAGTAGTATTGTAGCGGGAGAGGGTGAGCAGTTCTTC
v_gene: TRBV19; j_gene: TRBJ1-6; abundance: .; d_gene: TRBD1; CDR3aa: CASNPGQYYNSPLHF; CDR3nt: TGTGCCAGTAACCCGGGACAGTACTATAATTCACCCCTCCACTTT
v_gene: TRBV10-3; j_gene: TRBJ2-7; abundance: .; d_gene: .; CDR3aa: CATGGDYYEQYF; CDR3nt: TGTGCCACCGGAGGTGATTACTACGAGCAGTACTTC
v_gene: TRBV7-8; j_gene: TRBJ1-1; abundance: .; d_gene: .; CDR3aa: CASSPNAVGEAFF; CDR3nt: TGTGCCAGCAGCCCCAACGCGGTCGGAGAAGCTTTCTTT
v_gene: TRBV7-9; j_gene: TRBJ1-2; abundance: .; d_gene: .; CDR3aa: CASSLRQGGYGYTF; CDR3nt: TGTGCCAGCAGCTTACGGCAGGGTGGCTATGGCTACACCTTC
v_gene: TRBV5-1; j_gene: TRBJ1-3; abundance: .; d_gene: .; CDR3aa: CASSLEWSSSGNTIYF; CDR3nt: TGCGCCAGCAGCTTGGAATGGAGCTCCTCTGGAAACACCATATATTTT
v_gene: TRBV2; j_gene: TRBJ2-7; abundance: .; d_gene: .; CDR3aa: CASSGSGLEQYF; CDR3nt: TGTGCCAGCAGTGGAAGTGGCCTCGAGCAGTACTTC
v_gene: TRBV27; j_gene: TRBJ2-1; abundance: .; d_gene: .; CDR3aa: CASSLLVAGSYNEQFF; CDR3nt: TGTGCCAGCAGTTTATTGGTGGCAGGGTCATACAATGAGCAGTTCTTC
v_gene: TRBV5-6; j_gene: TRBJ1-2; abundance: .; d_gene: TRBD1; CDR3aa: CASSYGQGAYGYTF; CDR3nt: TGTGCCAGCAGCTATGGACAGGGCGCCTATGGCTACACCTTC
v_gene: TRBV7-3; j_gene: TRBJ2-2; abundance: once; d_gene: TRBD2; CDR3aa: CASSPLGGARTGELFF; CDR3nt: TGTGCCAGCAGCCCACTCGGGGGGGCTCGGACCGGGGAGCTGTTTTTT
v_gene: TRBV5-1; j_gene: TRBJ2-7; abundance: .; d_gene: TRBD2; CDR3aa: CASSSGLAGDFEQYF; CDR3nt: TGCGCCAGCAGCTCCGGACTAGCGGGAGATTTCGAGCAGTACTTC
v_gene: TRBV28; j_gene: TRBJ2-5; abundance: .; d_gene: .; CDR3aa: CASSFPHQQETQYF; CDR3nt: TGTGCCAGCAGTTTTCCACACCAACAAGAGACCCAGTACTTC
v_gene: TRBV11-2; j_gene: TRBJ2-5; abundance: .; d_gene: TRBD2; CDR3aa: CASSFEREGTQYF; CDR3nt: TGTGCCAGCAGCTTTGAGCGGGAAGGGACCCAGTACTTC
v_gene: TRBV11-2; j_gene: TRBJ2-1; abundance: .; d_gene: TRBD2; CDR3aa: CASKGWVAGDNGDEQFF; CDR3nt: TGTGCCAGCAAAGGGTGGGTAGCGGGAGACAATGGTGATGAGCAGTTCTTC
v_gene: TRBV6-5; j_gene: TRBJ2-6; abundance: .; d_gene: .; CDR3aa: CASSYFYSGANVLTF; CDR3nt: TGTGCCAGCAGTTATTTCTACTCTGGGGCCAACGTCCTGACTTTC
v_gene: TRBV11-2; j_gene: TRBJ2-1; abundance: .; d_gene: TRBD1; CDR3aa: CASSEYRGQIYNEQFF; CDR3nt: TGTGCCAGCAGCGAGTACAGGGGGCAAATCTACAATGAGCAGTTCTTC
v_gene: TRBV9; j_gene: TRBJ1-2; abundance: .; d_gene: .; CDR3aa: CASSVEDSPNYGYTF; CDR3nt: TGTGCCAGCAGCGTGGAGGACAGCCCCAACTATGGCTACACCTTC
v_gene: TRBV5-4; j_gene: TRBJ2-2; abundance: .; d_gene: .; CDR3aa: CASSIGQPGELFF; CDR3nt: TGTGCCAGCAGCATAGGACAGCCCGGGGAGCTGTTTTTT
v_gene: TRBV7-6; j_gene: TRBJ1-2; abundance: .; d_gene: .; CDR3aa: CASSPDRTAPNYGYTF; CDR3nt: TGTGCCAGCAGCCCAGACAGGACTGCCCCTAACTATGGCTACACCTTC